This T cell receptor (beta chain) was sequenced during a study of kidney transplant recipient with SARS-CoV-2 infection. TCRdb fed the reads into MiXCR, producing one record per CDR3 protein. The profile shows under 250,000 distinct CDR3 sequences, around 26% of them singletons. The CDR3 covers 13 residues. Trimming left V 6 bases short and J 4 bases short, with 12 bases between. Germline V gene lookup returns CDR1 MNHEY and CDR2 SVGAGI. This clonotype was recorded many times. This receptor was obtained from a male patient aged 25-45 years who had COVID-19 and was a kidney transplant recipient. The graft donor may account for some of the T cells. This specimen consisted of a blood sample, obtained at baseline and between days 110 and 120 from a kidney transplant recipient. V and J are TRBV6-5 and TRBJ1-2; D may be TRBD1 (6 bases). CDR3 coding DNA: TGTGCCAGCAGAGAAACAGGGACCTATGGCTACACCTTC. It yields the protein CASRETGTYGYTF.